The 26 T cell receptor beta chains presented below share a single source sample, sequenced in a study of post-analysis software for immune sequencing data (dated by TCRdb to between 2015 and 2017). The investigation overall reported the following: Significantly higher frequencies in patients than in controls were found for roughly 5 TRBV segments, including TRBV5-6, TRBV5-1 and TRBV20-1.

Libraries were constructed by PCR. The instrument was an Illumina HiSeq 2500. To reduce PCR and sequencing biases, unique molecular identifiers were built into the TCR beta cDNA libraries. The public reads were reprocessed in TCRdb via fastp at Q25 and MiXCR, keeping in-frame beta chains. Entries that share a CDR3 protein sequence are merged under the most common genes and DNA. In this sample the table shows about 820,000 distinct CDR3 sequences, roughly 50% of which occur a single time. The ten largest clones capture under 6% of the sample. These TCRs' antigens remain unknown. The sequencing input was blood. The receptor set was obtained from a girl aged 10-17 years with multiple sclerosis.

The chain carries TRBV29-1 and TRBJ2-7; D is perhaps TRBD2 (5 bases). Trimming removed 0 bases at V and 12 bases at J, with 12 bases between. The CDR3 has 11 amino acids. CDR1 is SQVTM, CDR2 ANQGSEA, per germline. The CDR3 nucleotides read TGCAGCGTTGAAGATCAGGTCGGACTGTACTTC. Encoded protein: CSVEDQVGLYF.

V gene TRBV5-1 combines with J gene TRBJ1-2; D unclear. This CDR3 region has 13 residues. V lost 3 bases to trimming and J lost 3 bases, with 9 bases between them. Germline V gives CDR1 SGHRS, CDR2 YFSETQ. CDR3: CASSSRTDYGYTF. In DNA form, the CDR3 reads TGCGCCAGCAGCTCACGGACGGACTATGGCTACACCTTC.

The table lists this clonotype with a few counts. The chain links TRBV7-2 to TRBJ2-7; perhaps TRBD1 as D (6 bases). Between the trimmed V and J ends, which lost 0 bases and 2 bases, there was a span of 8 bases. The germline V gene has CDR1 SGHTA and CDR2 FQGNSA. The CDR3 is 14 amino acids. The CDR3 loop is CASSLARGPYEQYF. CDR3 in DNA: TGTGCCAGCAGCTTAGCCAGGGGACCCTACGAGCAGTACTTC.

This clonotype was seen only a few times. This chain joins TRBV12-5 and TRBJ2-1, with unresolved D. Per the germline V gene, CDR1 is LGHNT and CDR2 is FRNRAP. Trimming stripped 0 bases from V and 10 bases from J, with 19 bases between. The CDR3 has 16 residues. The CDR3 sequence: CASGLVVGGRLVEQFF. The CDR3 bases are TGTGCTAGTGGTTTGGTGGTTGGCGGCCGGCTAGTAGAGCAGTTCTTC.

This clonotype was counted a few times. V usage is TRBV29-1 and J usage is TRBJ2-5; 13 bases map to TRBD2. The CDR3 is 15 residues long. V was clipped by 4 bases and J by 2 bases; unmatched bases: 4. From germline, CDR1 is SQVTM and CDR2 ANQGSEA. The CDR3 nucleotides are TGCAGCGTTGGGACTAGCGGGGGTAGTCAAGAGACCCAGTACTTC. Protein product: CSVGTSGGSQETQYF. Looking up the rest from reference TRBV29-1 and TRBJ2-5 gives the full variable domain: SAVISQKPSRDICQRGTSLTIQCQVDSQVTMMFWYRQQPGQSLTLIATANQGSEATYESGFVIDKFPISRPNLTFSTLTVSNMSPEDSSIYLCSVGTSGGSQETQYFGPGTRLLVL.

The gene calls are TRBV27 and TRBJ2-5; no firm D call. The J call may be incorrect, as the DNA end agrees better with TRBJ2-7. The CDR3 spans 14 residues. The germline V gene encodes CDR1 MNHEY and CDR2 SMNVEV (reference sequence). In nucleotides, the CDR3 is TGTGCCAGCAGTTTGGTTGGGTTTGTAGCCGAGCAGTACTTC. Amino acid sequence: CASSLVGFVAEQYF.

CDR3 region: CASSFGITDTQYF. In DNA form, the CDR3 reads TGTGCCAGCAGTTTTGGGATCACAGATACGCAGTATTTT. The rearrangement links TRBV12-3 or TRBV12-4 to TRBJ2-3; D is ambiguous. V was pared by 3 bases and J by 2 bases, with 6 bases between. The CDR3 length is 13 residues.

The chain combines TRBV12-5 with TRBJ2-7; tentatively, D is TRBD2 (5 bases). The CDR3 totals 15 residues. Trimming pared 4 bases from V and 5 bases from J, leaving 18 bases between. CDR1 is LGHNT, CDR2 FRNRAP, per germline. Here the CDR3 DNA reads TGTGCTAGTGGTTGGAGCAGGAGAGGAGGAGACGAGCAGTACTTC. Translation: CASGWSRRGGDEQYF.

V is TRBV12-3 or TRBV12-4 and J is TRBJ2-5; 10 nucleotides line up with TRBD1. The V segment lost 8 bases and the J segment 3 bases; nucleotides outside the gene matches: 6. The CDR3 spans 14 residues. This CDR3 reads CASGPGTGEETQYF. The CDR3 DNA is TGTGCCAGCGGACCAGGGACAGGGGAAGAGACCCAGTACTTC.

The chain couples TRBV7-8 to TRBJ2-5, with 9 nucleotides matching TRBD2. Germline trimming cut 5 bases from V and 2 bases from J; bases unmatched to any gene: 9. This CDR3 region has 16 residues. CDR1 SGHVS and CDR2 FQNEAQ come from the germline V gene. CDR3 DNA: TGTGCCAGCAGCACGGGGCTAGCGGGATTTCAAGAGACCCAGTACTTC. As protein: CASSTGLAGFQETQYF.

The chain couples TRBV29-1 to TRBJ2-5, with 7 bases identical to TRBD2. The end of the DNA aligns better with TRBJ2-7, so the J call may be wrong. Germline values: CDR1 SQVTM, CDR2 ANQGSEA. The CDR3 sequence is 13 residues long. The CDR3 bases are TGCAGCGTTGGACTAGCCAGATTTGACGAGCAGTACTTC. Translating gives CSVGLARFDEQYF.

This clonotype has only one observation. The chain links TRBV29-1 to TRBJ2-1; D tentatively reads TRBD1 or TRBD2 (7 bases each). The CDR3 is 12 residues long. Germline V CDR1 and CDR2: SQVTM, ANQGSEA. CDR3 loop: CTGRGGGYEQFF. CDR3 in DNA: TGCACCGGCAGGGGGGGCGGCTATGAGCAGTTCTTC.

This clonotype showed up just a few times. This chain joins TRBV6-1 and TRBJ1-2, with a tentative D call TRBD1 (5 bases). Germline V gene lookup returns CDR1 MNHNS and CDR2 SASEGT. Between the trimmed V and J ends, which lost 4 bases and 4 bases, there was a span of 22 bases. The CDR3 has 17 amino acids. The CDR3 loop reads CASSGDRGREMSYGYTF. Written as DNA, the CDR3 is TGTGCCAGCAGTGGCGACCGAGGCAGGGAAATGAGCTATGGCTACACCTTC.

The chain joins TRBV6-5 to TRBJ2-4; D remains unclear. The CDR3 totals 14 residues. Trimming shortened V by 6 bases and J by 13 bases, and 22 bases separated the two germline ends. Per germline, CDR1 MNHEY and CDR2 SVGAGI. In DNA, the CDR3 is TGTGCCAGCAGCCGCGGTCTGGTCGGCTCGGAGCAGTACTTC. Protein: CASSRGLVGSEQYF.

In its sample, this clonotype was seen a few times. Germline is not matched at one junction end, which may reflect a read error. The CDR3 region is CSVRSVSPYNAQFF. DNA of the CDR3: TGCAGCGTTCGGAGCGTATCTCCTTACAATGCGCAGTTCTTC. This chain uses TRBV29-1 with TRBJ2-1; D unclear. CDR1 is SQVTM, CDR2 ANQGSEA, per germline. This CDR3 has 14 residues.

The J gene is TRBJ2-3, the V gene TRBV15, with D possibly TRBD2 on 7 matching bases. CDR3 length: 14 amino acids. Trimming pared 5 bases from V and 1 base from J, leaving 10 bases between. Per germline, CDR1 LNHNV and CDR2 YYDKDF (reference sequence). The DNA of the CDR3 is TGTGCCACCAGCCGAGGGGGGGGCACAGATACGCAGTATTTT. Translation gives CATSRGGGTDTQYF.

The chain is built from TRBV15 and TRBJ2-5, with D perhaps matching TRBD1 (7 bases). Germline loops: CDR1 LNHNV, CDR2 YYDKDF (reference sequence). With 2 bases removed from V and 1 base from J, the gap between germline ends came to 17 bases. The CDR3 extends over 17 amino acids. The CDR3 DNA is TGTGCCACCAGCAGATCCGCGGGGACAGCCCCCCAAGAGACCCAGTACTTC. This codes for CATSRSAGTAPQETQYF.

The J gene is TRBJ2-1, the V gene TRBV20-1; D possibly corresponds to TRBD2 (5 bases). This CDR3 has 14 amino acids. The V gene's germline CDR1 is DFQATT and CDR2 SNEGSKA (reference sequence). The V gene lost 3 bases and the J gene lost 4 bases, with 13 bases spanning the gap. The CDR3 nucleotides are TGCAGTGCTAGTGCCCGAGGACTTTACAATGAGCAGTTCTTC. It codes for CSASARGLYNEQFF.

The chain is built from TRBV4-2 and TRBJ1-1; D unresolved. Deletions cut 0 bases from V and 2 bases from J, with 13 bases between. Germline V gives CDR1 LGHNA, CDR2 YNFKEQ. The CDR3 contains 16 residues. The CDR3 protein is CASSQDHRSGNTEAFF. CDR3 sequence (DNA): TGTGCCAGCAGCCAAGATCATCGGTCGGGTAACACTGAAGCTTTCTTT.

This clonotype was observed a handful of times. The rearrangement links TRBV20-1 to TRBJ2-7; 8 bases fit TRBD2. The length of the CDR3 is 12 residues. The V segment lost 4 bases and the J segment 5 bases; nucleotides outside the gene matches: 4. Germline V gene data show CDR1 as DFQATT and CDR2 as SNEGSKA (reference sequence). The CDR3 here is CSATAGAHEQYF. CDR3 DNA sequence: TGCAGTGCTACAGCGGGAGCTCACGAGCAGTACTTC.

The CDR3 protein is CSVAPLATNYGYTF. For the CDR3, the DNA is TGCAGCGTTGCCCCCTTGGCTACTAACTATGGCTACACCTTC. This chain connects TRBV29-1 to TRBJ1-2; no clear D gene. The CDR3 spans 14 residues. V was clipped by 4 bases and J by 0 bases, with 12 bases between them. Germline CDR1 is SQVTM and CDR2 is ANQGSEA.

V and J are TRBV5-1 and TRBJ1-2; 7 bases are a match to TRBD1. The ends lost 1 base at V and 6 bases at J; junction bases unmatched: 9. The V gene's germline CDR1 is SGHRS and CDR2 YFSETQ. This CDR3 contains 15 residues. CDR3 residues: CASSLLSRGSDGYTF. The CDR3 DNA follows: TGCGCCAGCAGCTTGTTGAGCAGGGGGAGTGATGGCTACACCTTC.

This clonotype was detected once. CDR3 residues: CASSGTGRAEQYF. The CDR3 bases are TGTGCCAGCAGCGGGACAGGTCGAGCTGAGCAGTACTTC. The chain employs TRBV6-5 and TRBJ2-1, with TRBD1 matching over 8 bases. The DNA end lines up better with TRBJ2-7; the J call may be wrong. The CDR3 has 13 amino acids. The germline CDR1 and CDR2 sequences are MNHEY and SVGAGI.

This chain links TRBV28 with TRBJ2-1; a possible D gene is TRBD2 (5 bases). CDR3 length: 18 amino acids. Germline V CDR1 and CDR2: MDHEN, SYDVKM. With 3 bases removed from V and 0 bases from J, the gap between germline ends came to 18 bases. CDR3: CASSFPQVRVSSYNEQFF. The CDR3, as DNA: TGTGCCAGCAGTTTCCCCCAAGTGAGGGTGAGCTCCTACAATGAGCAGTTCTTC.

This clonotype was counted once. The gene calls are TRBV12-3 or TRBV12-4 and TRBJ1-3; a weak D match, TRBD1 (5 bases). Trimming removed 5 bases at V and 4 bases at J, with 18 bases between. The CDR3 runs 16 residues. The CDR3 region is CASSTPRDALGNTIYF. For the CDR3, the DNA is TGTGCCAGCAGTACTCCCCGGGACGCCCTCGGAAACACCATATATTTT.

The chain combines TRBV29-1 with TRBJ2-7, with D perhaps matching TRBD2 (5 bases). The germline gives CDR1 SQVTM, CDR2 ANQGSEA. This CDR3 region has 12 residues. V was clipped by 6 bases and J by 7 bases, with 16 bases between them. In DNA, the CDR3 is TGCAGCGTCTCGCGCAAATCGGGGGAGCAGTACTTC. Its translation is CSVSRKSGEQYF.